These T cell receptor beta chains were read from a single sample in a study of blood T cell repertoires in COVID-19. Sequenced by immunoSEQ multiplex PCR; TCRdb stores in-frame clones only, minus some. The table includes 270,000 or so clones, 85% to 90% detected once. The sequenced sample was PBMCs or T cells enriched from blood (not recorded which). These receptors were collected from a woman in her thirties with acute COVID-19. The CDR3 runs from the conserved cysteine through the conserved F or W. Fields, in order: clone size, V gene, D gene, J gene, CDR3 DNA, CDR3 protein. D genes are given only for firm matches. Rows give clone size only sometimes, using once, few, many, or a class for an expanded clone.

abundance: NA; v_gene: TRBV19; d_gene: TRBD2; j_gene: TRBJ2-5; CDR3nt: TGTGCCAGTAGTAGCGTAGCGGGAGGGCTGGAGACCCAGTACTTC; CDR3aa: CASSSVAGGLETQYF
abundance: NA; v_gene: TRBV29-1; d_gene: NA; j_gene: TRBJ2-7; CDR3nt: TGCAGCGTTGAAGATGGATCACAGACCTCCTACGAGCAGTACTTC; CDR3aa: CSVEDGSQTSYEQYF
abundance: NA; v_gene: TRBV7-9; d_gene: TRBD1; j_gene: TRBJ1-5; CDR3nt: TGTGCCAGCAGCTCAGGACAGGGGGCCGATCAGCCCCAGCATTTT; CDR3aa: CASSSGQGADQPQHF
abundance: NA; v_gene: TRBV7-6; d_gene: TRBD2; j_gene: TRBJ2-7; CDR3nt: TGTGCCAGCAGCTTAGCGGGAGGGGCTTTAGGGTCCTACGAGCAGTACTTC; CDR3aa: CASSLAGGALGSYEQYF
abundance: NA; v_gene: TRBV30; d_gene: TRBD1; j_gene: TRBJ2-2; CDR3nt: TGTGCCTGGAACGGGGACAGGGGATACACCGGGGAGCTGTTTTTT; CDR3aa: CAWNGDRGYTGELFF
abundance: NA; v_gene: TRBV3-1/TRBV3-2; d_gene: TRBD2; j_gene: TRBJ2-7; CDR3nt: TGTGCCAGCAGGGCTACCGGGACTAGCCCCTACTACGAGCAGTACTTC; CDR3aa: CASRATGTSPYYEQYF
abundance: few; v_gene: TRBV2; d_gene: TRBD1; j_gene: TRBJ1-1; CDR3nt: TGTGCCAGCAGTGAAAGGGGCAGGGGGCGATCTGAAGCTTTCTTT; CDR3aa: CASSERGRGRSEAFF
abundance: NA; v_gene: TRBV27; d_gene: NA; j_gene: TRBJ1-1; CDR3nt: TGTGCCAGCAGGCCTGTGGGGGCGGCTGAAGCTTTCTTT; CDR3aa: CASRPVGAAEAFF
abundance: NA; v_gene: TRBV7-9; d_gene: NA; j_gene: TRBJ1-2; CDR3nt: TGTGCCAGCGGGGTCGGGGAGGGGAACTATGGCTACACCTTC; CDR3aa: CASGVGEGNYGYTF
abundance: NA; v_gene: TRBV5-8; d_gene: NA; j_gene: TRBJ2-1; CDR3nt: TGTGCCAGCACTAAGGACAGCGGCAACAATGAGCAGTTCTTC; CDR3aa: CASTKDSGNNEQFF
abundance: NA; v_gene: TRBV5-4; d_gene: TRBD1; j_gene: TRBJ2-1; CDR3nt: TGTGCCAGCAGCCCCGGACAGGGACCTTACAATGAGCAGTTCTTC; CDR3aa: CASSPGQGPYNEQFF
abundance: once; v_gene: TRBV28; d_gene: TRBD2; j_gene: TRBJ2-2; CDR3nt: TGTGCCAGCAGCTCCCCCAGCGGGAGGGGAACCGGGGAGCTGTTTTTT; CDR3aa: CASSSPSGRGTGELFF
abundance: NA; v_gene: TRBV11-3; d_gene: NA; j_gene: TRBJ2-1; CDR3nt: TGTGCCAGCAGCTCTGGAGGGGGCCCTTCCTACAATGAGCAGTTCTTC; CDR3aa: CASSSGGGPSYNEQFF
abundance: NA; v_gene: TRBV10-3; d_gene: NA; j_gene: TRBJ2-2; CDR3nt: TGTGCCATCAGTCGACCCGGGACAACGAACACCGGGGAGCTGTTTTTT; CDR3aa: CAISRPGTTNTGELFF
abundance: NA; v_gene: TRBV7-2; d_gene: TRBD1; j_gene: TRBJ1-2; CDR3nt: TGTGCCAGCAGCTTGGGGACAGCCGGGCGATATGGCTACACCTTC; CDR3aa: CASSLGTAGRYGYTF
abundance: NA; v_gene: TRBV28; d_gene: NA; j_gene: TRBJ2-7; CDR3nt: TGTGCCAGCAGTTTCCCAGGGTCAAAGGCCTACGAGCAGTACTTC; CDR3aa: CASSFPGSKAYEQYF
abundance: NA; v_gene: TRBV7-9; d_gene: NA; j_gene: TRBJ2-7; CDR3nt: TGTGCCAGCAGCTTCCCCCCGGCGGCTCCCTCCTACGAGCAGTACTTC; CDR3aa: CASSFPPAAPSYEQYF
abundance: NA; v_gene: TRBV28; d_gene: NA; j_gene: TRBJ2-7; CDR3nt: TGTGCCAGCTACCGGGTTTACGAGCAGTACTTC; CDR3aa: CASYRVYEQYF
abundance: NA; v_gene: TRBV27; d_gene: NA; j_gene: TRBJ2-3; CDR3nt: TGTGCCAGCAGTTTAGGCAGGGTCACAGATACGCAGTATTTT; CDR3aa: CASSLGRVTDTQYF
abundance: NA; v_gene: TRBV27; d_gene: TRBD1; j_gene: TRBJ1-2; CDR3nt: TGTGCCAGCAGTTTCCTCGGACAGGATGGCTACACCTTC; CDR3aa: CASSFLGQDGYTF
abundance: NA; v_gene: TRBV5-1; d_gene: TRBD1; j_gene: TRBJ2-1; CDR3nt: TGCGCCAGCGGGACAGGGCTAGTCTCCTACAATGAGCAGTTCTTC; CDR3aa: CASGTGLVSYNEQFF
abundance: once; v_gene: TRBV19; d_gene: TRBD2; j_gene: TRBJ2-1; CDR3nt: TGTGCCAGTTCCCTTCAGCGGGGGGGGACGGAGCAGTTCTTC; CDR3aa: CASSLQRGGTEQFF
abundance: NA; v_gene: TRBV30; d_gene: NA; j_gene: TRBJ2-7; CDR3nt: TGTGCCTTGGACAGTTCCTACGAGCAGTACTTC; CDR3aa: CALDSSYEQYF
abundance: NA; v_gene: TRBV27; d_gene: NA; j_gene: TRBJ2-3; CDR3nt: TGTGCCAGCGTGCAACAGGGTATTGGTGCAGATACGCAGTATTTT; CDR3aa: CASVQQGIGADTQYF
abundance: NA; v_gene: TRBV7-9; d_gene: NA; j_gene: TRBJ1-1; CDR3nt: TGTGCCAGCAGCTCAAAGACAGGTAGGAACACTGAAGCTTTCTTT; CDR3aa: CASSSKTGRNTEAFF
abundance: NA; v_gene: TRBV7-3; d_gene: TRBD2; j_gene: TRBJ2-2; CDR3nt: TGTGCCAGCAGCCCTAATTCTCTAGCGGGTCAGGCCGGGGAGCTGTTTTTT; CDR3aa: CASSPNSLAGQAGELFF
abundance: NA; v_gene: TRBV30; d_gene: TRBD2; j_gene: TRBJ2-1; CDR3nt: TGTGCCTGGACCTCGAATAGCGGGAGGAACTACAATGAGCAGTTCTTC; CDR3aa: CAWTSNSGRNYNEQFF
abundance: NA; v_gene: TRBV10-3; d_gene: TRBD2; j_gene: TRBJ2-1; CDR3nt: TGTGCCATCAGTGAGTTGGTTAGCGGGAGGGCCAATGAGCAGTTCTTC; CDR3aa: CAISELVSGRANEQFF
abundance: NA; v_gene: TRBV5-1; d_gene: NA; j_gene: TRBJ2-1; CDR3nt: TGCGCCAGCAGCTTCGGGACTCCCCTCTACAATGAGCAGTTCTTC; CDR3aa: CASSFGTPLYNEQFF
abundance: NA; v_gene: TRBV6-5; d_gene: TRBD2; j_gene: TRBJ2-7; CDR3nt: TGTGCCAGCAGTTTGGTAGCGGGAGGCCGGGGCAACGAGCAGTACTTC; CDR3aa: CASSLVAGGRGNEQYF
abundance: NA; v_gene: TRBV20-1; d_gene: NA; j_gene: TRBJ2-5; CDR3nt: TGCAGTGCTAGTACCGAGTACCAAGAGACCCAGTACTTC; CDR3aa: CSASTEYQETQYF
abundance: NA; v_gene: TRBV19; d_gene: NA; j_gene: TRBJ1-4; CDR3nt: TGTGCCAGTAGTATTAGTGAAAAACTGTTTTTT; CDR3aa: CASSISEKLFF
abundance: NA; v_gene: TRBV7-9; d_gene: NA; j_gene: TRBJ1-2; CDR3nt: TGTGCCAGCAGCTTAGTCCAGGGTCGGGATGGCTACACCTTC; CDR3aa: CASSLVQGRDGYTF
abundance: NA; v_gene: TRBV6-5; d_gene: NA; j_gene: TRBJ1-5; CDR3nt: TGTGCCAGCACTATGGACAATAGCAATCAGCCCCAGCATTTT; CDR3aa: CASTMDNSNQPQHF
abundance: NA; v_gene: TRBV6-2/TRBV6-3; d_gene: TRBD1; j_gene: TRBJ2-7; CDR3nt: TGTGCCAGCAGCCTCATAGGGGCTGGGACAGAGGGCGAGCAGTACTTC; CDR3aa: CASSLIGAGTEGEQYF
abundance: NA; v_gene: TRBV6-5; d_gene: NA; j_gene: TRBJ1-5; CDR3nt: TGTGCCAGCAGCTCTCGGGGCAATCAGCCCCAGCATTTT; CDR3aa: CASSSRGNQPQHF
abundance: few; v_gene: TRBV10-1; d_gene: NA; j_gene: TRBJ2-7; CDR3nt: TGCGCCAGCAGTTCCCCGAGGGTTGGGAAGCAGTACTTC; CDR3aa: CASSSPRVGKQYF
abundance: NA; v_gene: TRBV5-4; d_gene: TRBD2; j_gene: TRBJ2-7; CDR3nt: TGTGCCAGCAGCTTGGCTACTAGCGGGAGGCCCGGCTCCTACGAGCAGTACTTC; CDR3aa: CASSLATSGRPGSYEQYF
abundance: NA; v_gene: TRBV7-3; d_gene: NA; j_gene: TRBJ2-7; CDR3nt: TGTGCCAGCAGCGCCGGGACGGGGGACGAGCAGTACTTC; CDR3aa: CASSAGTGDEQYF
abundance: NA; v_gene: TRBV28; d_gene: TRBD2; j_gene: TRBJ2-7; CDR3nt: TGTGCCAGCAGATCTACTAGCGGAAGCTACGAGCAGTACTTC; CDR3aa: CASRSTSGSYEQYF
abundance: NA; v_gene: TRBV9; d_gene: NA; j_gene: TRBJ2-7; CDR3nt: TGTGCCAGCAGCGCCCGGGGTTCTTCGAGCGAGCAGTACTTC; CDR3aa: CASSARGSSSEQYF
abundance: NA; v_gene: TRBV5-4; d_gene: NA; j_gene: TRBJ2-2; CDR3nt: TGTGCCAGCAGCTTGGATACTGCTGGCGGGGCCTACACCGGGGAGCTGTTTTTT; CDR3aa: CASSLDTAGGAYTGELFF
abundance: NA; v_gene: TRBV27; d_gene: NA; j_gene: TRBJ2-5; CDR3nt: TGTGCCAGCAGCCCGGGAGAGACCCAGTACTTC; CDR3aa: CASSPGETQYF
abundance: NA; v_gene: TRBV9; d_gene: NA; j_gene: TRBJ1-3; CDR3nt: TGTGCCAGCAGCTCAGGGAAGGACAGTTACTCTGGAAACACCATATATTTT; CDR3aa: CASSSGKDSYSGNTIYF
abundance: NA; v_gene: TRBV27; d_gene: TRBD2; j_gene: TRBJ2-2; CDR3nt: TGTGCCAGCAGTTTAACTAGCGGGAGCCACGGGGAGCTGTTTTTT; CDR3aa: CASSLTSGSHGELFF
abundance: NA; v_gene: TRBV28; d_gene: NA; j_gene: TRBJ1-3; CDR3nt: TGTGCCAGCAGTTTTAATGTGGGGGGGTCGTCTGGAAACACCATATATTTT; CDR3aa: CASSFNVGGSSGNTIYF
abundance: NA; v_gene: TRBV30; d_gene: TRBD2; j_gene: TRBJ2-5; CDR3nt: TGTGCCTGGGTAGCGGGAGGCGAGACCCAGTACTTC; CDR3aa: CAWVAGGETQYF
abundance: NA; v_gene: TRBV2; d_gene: NA; j_gene: TRBJ1-2; CDR3nt: TGTGCCAGCATGGGGGCAGGGCAGGATCATGAGTATGGCTACACCTTC; CDR3aa: CASMGAGQDHEYGYTF
abundance: NA; v_gene: TRBV10-2; d_gene: TRBD2; j_gene: TRBJ2-3; CDR3nt: TGCGCCAGCAGACCTGGACTAGCGCCTACAAGGGATACGCAGTATTTT; CDR3aa: CASRPGLAPTRDTQYF
abundance: NA; v_gene: TRBV5-1; d_gene: NA; j_gene: TRBJ2-6; CDR3nt: TGCGCCAGCAGCTTCACAGGGCCAGGGGCCAACGTCCTGACTTTC; CDR3aa: CASSFTGPGANVLTF
abundance: NA; v_gene: TRBV30; d_gene: NA; j_gene: TRBJ2-5; CDR3nt: TGTGCCTGGAGTGTCAGGACAGCGTGGACCCAGTACTTC; CDR3aa: CAWSVRTAWTQYF
abundance: NA; v_gene: TRBV21-1; d_gene: NA; j_gene: TRBJ2-7; CDR3nt: TGTGCCAGCAGCGAGCTAGCGGGAGGTTACGAGCAGTACTTC; CDR3aa: CASSELAGGYEQYF
abundance: once; v_gene: TRBV18; d_gene: NA; j_gene: TRBJ2-2; CDR3nt: TGTGCCAGCTCACCGACAGCCGTGGGTCCGGCCGGGGAGCTGTTTTTT; CDR3aa: CASSPTAVGPAGELFF
abundance: NA; v_gene: TRBV14; d_gene: TRBD1; j_gene: TRBJ2-2; CDR3nt: TGTGCCAGCAGCCAGGACAGGGGGCGTATCACCGGGGAGCTGTTTTTT; CDR3aa: CASSQDRGRITGELFF